These 12 T cell receptor beta chains originate from one sample sequenced in a study of response to subunit inactivated influenza vaccine. TCRdb ran MiXCR on the RT-PCR reads and lists one entry per CDR3 protein. The sample lists some 800,000 distinct CDR3 sequences; about 20% were seen once. The sample here was PBMCs from blood, taken 5 to 6 days after vaccination. These TCRs come from a man aged 50 to 60 who received an inactivated influenza vaccine.

There are a few counts of this clonotype. The chain carries TRBV10-3 and TRBJ2-3, with 16 nucleotides matching TRBD2. This CDR3 spans 20 amino acids. Germline trimming cut 5 bases from V and 1 base from J; bases unmatched to any gene: 12. From germline, CDR1 is ENHRY and CDR2 SYGVKD. CDR3 residues: CAISCAGLAGGPEGTDTQYF. Written as DNA, the CDR3 is TGTGCCATCAGTTGCGCGGGACTAGCGGGAGGGCCTGAGGGCACAGATACGCAGTATTTT.

This clonotype was picked up a small number of times. The V gene is TRBV15, the J gene TRBJ2-3; TRBD2 is a possible D gene (5 bases). The CDR3 loop spans 14 amino acids. CDR1 is LNHNV, CDR2 YYDKDF, per germline (reference sequence). Trimming removed 5 bases from V and 4 bases from J, with 13 bases in between. The CDR3: CATSAQLDADTQYF. The CDR3, as DNA: TGTGCCACCAGCGCACAACTAGACGCAGATACGCAGTATTTT.

This clonotype appeared a few times. The gene calls are TRBV6-1 and TRBJ2-3, with 7 bases matching TRBD2. The V gene's germline CDR1 is MNHNS and CDR2 SASEGT. This CDR3 spans 15 amino acids. V shed 8 bases, J shed 3 bases, and the junction held 11 bases outside the gene matches. The CDR3 sequence is CASSGGKLLTDTQYF. The CDR3 DNA follows: TGTGCCAGCTCGGGGGGAAAATTACTTACAGATACGCAGTATTTT.

This CDR3 reads CSARDLSGYSGANVLTF. In DNA, the CDR3 is TGCAGTGCTAGAGATCTCTCCGGTTACTCTGGGGCCAACGTCCTGACTTTC. The gene calls are TRBV20-1 and TRBJ2-6; the D is unclear. The CDR3 is 17 amino acids. V was pared by 0 bases and J by 0 bases, with 12 bases between. Germline CDR1 reads DFQATT; CDR2 reads SNEGSKA (reference sequence).

This clonotype was seen more than once but under ten times. This chain joins TRBV9 and TRBJ2-7; 7 nucleotides align to TRBD2. After removal of 0 bases from V and 4 bases from J, the junction contained 7 bases not matched to a gene. The CDR3 runs 15 residues. Germline CDR1 is SGDLS and CDR2 is YYNGEE. CDR3 region: CASSVEAGDLYEQYF. The CDR3 DNA reads as TGTGCCAGCAGCGTAGAGGCGGGGGACCTTTACGAGCAGTACTTC.

This chain joins TRBV7-6 and TRBJ2-5; D gene uncertain. The V end was cut by 4 bases, the J end by 5 bases, with 14 bases between. The germline gives CDR1 SGHVS, CDR2 FNYEAQ. The CDR3 contains 14 residues. CDR3 sequence: CASSSLGRRETQYF. The CDR3 DNA sequence: TGTGCCAGCAGCTCCCTCGGGCGCCGTGAGACCCAGTACTTC.

As concerns this clonotype: One end of the junction is discordant with germline, which a read error may explain. The chain recombines TRBV20-1 with TRBJ2-7; D possibly corresponds to TRBD1 (6 bases). The CDR3 contains 14 residues. Per the germline V gene, CDR1 is DFQATT and CDR2 is SNEGSKA (reference sequence). For the CDR3, the DNA is TGCAGTGCTAGTATCCTTACAGGGTCCTCCGAGCAGTACTTC. The encoded protein is CSASILTGSSEQYF.

In this sample, this clonotype turned up a few times. V gene TRBV5-1 combines with J gene TRBJ2-7; D remains unclear. The CDR3 is made up of 14 amino acids. The V end was cut by 4 bases, the J end by 2 bases, with 13 bases between. Looked up from germline, CDR1 is SGHRS and CDR2 is YFSETQ. This CDR3 is CASSHAGNTYEQYF. In nucleotides, the CDR3 is TGCGCCAGCAGCCACGCTGGGAACACCTACGAGCAGTACTTC.

This clonotype was observed a handful of times. The gene calls are TRBV4-2 and TRBJ2-2; D is ambiguous. The CDR3 has 15 residues. CDR1 and CDR2 (germline): LGHNA, YNFKEQ. V lost 0 bases to trimming and J lost 1 base, with 6 bases between them. The CDR3 region is CASSQDTWNTGELFF. The CDR3 DNA is TGTGCCAGCAGCCAAGATACATGGAACACCGGGGAGCTGTTTTTT.

This clonotype was seen only a few times. The chain carries TRBV5-6 and TRBJ2-3; possibly TRBD1 for D (5 bases). V shed 3 bases and J shed 1 base, with 18 bases lying between them. The V gene's germline CDR1 is SGHDT and CDR2 YYEEEE. The CDR3 spans 17 residues. As DNA, the CDR3 is TGTGCCAGCAGCTCCACTACACAGGTCGCGGGCACAGATACGCAGTATTTT. Its translation is CASSSTTQVAGTDTQYF.

This chain joins TRBV20-1 and TRBJ2-1; D is possibly TRBD1 (5 bases). The CDR3 length is 13 residues. Germline loops: CDR1 DFQATT, CDR2 SNEGSKA (reference sequence). V was cut by 5 bases and J by 4 bases, with 12 bases left in between. The DNA for the CDR3 is TGCAGTGCTCCTGACAGACCATACAATGAGCAGTTCTTC. Translating it yields CSAPDRPYNEQFF.

The chain is built from TRBV5-1 and TRBJ2-1; 7 bases are a match to TRBD2. With V trimmed by 0 bases and J by 7 bases, 7 bases remained unmatched. The CDR3 spans 15 residues. Per the germline V gene, CDR1 is SGHRS and CDR2 is YFSETQ. The CDR3 DNA sequence: TGCGCCAGCAGCTTGGGATCTAGCGGAAGTAATGAGCAGTTCTTC. As protein: CASSLGSSGSNEQFF.